Below are 27 T cell receptor beta chains sequenced from a single sample in a study of response to subunit inactivated influenza vaccine. TCRdb called the RT-PCR reads again in MiXCR, with one record for every CDR3 protein. The table records about 170,000 distinct CDR3 sequences, 9.5% to 12% of them present only once. The input for sequencing was CD8+ T cells sorted from PBMCs, taken around 25 months after vaccination. The receptors come from a man aged 45 to 70 who received an inactivated influenza vaccine.

This clonotype was detected ten times or more. The V gene is TRBV21-1, the J gene TRBJ2-1; no DNA check was done on the table's D call, TRBD2. TRBV21-1 is deemed a pseudogene. The length of the CDR3 is 18 residues. In DNA, the CDR3 is TGTGCCAGCAGGTATACCGACCAGTGGGAAAGCTCCTACAATGAGCAGTTCTTC. This sequence encodes CASRYTDQWESSYNEQFF.

This clonotype was picked up a small number of times. The chain carries TRBV7-2 and TRBJ1-2, with 8 bases fitting TRBD1. With 3 bases clipped from V and 6 bases from J, the junction kept 15 bases outside the gene matches. CDR3 size: 17 residues. Germline CDR1 and CDR2: SGHTA and FQGNSA. CDR3 coding DNA: TGTGCCAGCAGCTTTCTGACAGGGGAAATTCGGTATGATGGCTACACCTTC. It specifies CASSFLTGEIRYDGYTF.

This chain uses TRBV7-8 with TRBJ1-1; D gene uncertain. CDR3 length: 12 amino acids. Per the germline V gene, CDR1 is SGHVS and CDR2 is FQNEAQ. V gave up 5 bases and J gave up 7 bases, with 11 bases separating them. CDR3 sequence reads: CASSLTFVEAFF. The DNA of the CDR3 is TGTGCCAGCAGCCTAACATTCGTTGAAGCTTTCTTT.

Note on this clonotype: A read error may explain this, as a much larger clone is one base away. The rearrangement joins TRBV19 to TRBJ1-5, with D possibly matching TRBD1 (6 bases). Germline V gene lookup returns CDR1 LNHDA and CDR2 SQIVND (reference sequence). The CDR3 contains 15 residues. In nucleotides, the CDR3 is TGTGCCAGTATACAGGGACCCCTTAGCAATCAGCGCCAGCATTTT. Translation gives CASIQGPLSNQRQHF.

This clonotype showed up many times. The rearrangement uses TRBV11-1 and TRBJ1-2; 9 bases agree with TRBD1. The CDR3 spans 14 residues. CDR1 is SGHAT, CDR2 FQDESV, per germline (reference sequence). V shed 5 bases and J 5 bases; nucleotides not matched to a gene: 6. The CDR3 region has the DNA TGTGCCAGCAGCCCCGGGACAGGGTCGTATGGCTACACCTTC. It is translated as CASSPGTGSYGYTF.

Here the CDR3 reads CAISESKTSGSLQETQYF. The CDR3 nucleotides read TGTGCCATCAGTGAGTCGAAGACTAGCGGGAGCCTCCAAGAGACCCAGTACTTC. The chain employs TRBV10-3 and TRBJ2-5; 12 positions agree with TRBD2. Germline V gene lookup returns CDR1 ENHRY and CDR2 SYGVKD. The CDR3 spans 18 residues. V dropped 0 bases and J dropped 1; count of bases not matched to a gene: 6.

This clonotype appeared many times. This chain joins TRBV15 and TRBJ1-6; no reliable D call. CDR3 length: 16 amino acids. Per the germline V gene, CDR1 is LNHNV and CDR2 is YYDKDF (reference sequence). V lost 1 base, J lost 6 bases, and 13 bases lay in between. The CDR3 loop is CATSRGLATANSPLHF. The CDR3 DNA sequence: TGTGCCACCAGCAGAGGTCTAGCGACTGCTAATTCACCCCTCCACTTT.

The chain is built from TRBV5-1 and TRBJ2-7; 8 bases are shared with TRBD1. The CDR3 is made up of 13 amino acids. J gave up 6 bases and V 4 bases, and 6 bases lay outside the gene matches. Germline V lookup: CDR1 SGHRS, CDR2 YFSETQ. The CDR3 bases are TGCGCCAGCAGCCCGACAGGGGTGGGCGAGCAGTACTTC. Translation: CASSPTGVGEQYF.

This clonotype was seen repeatedly, ten times or more. This chain links TRBV20-1 with TRBJ2-1, with D perhaps TRBD2 (6 bases). The CDR3 consists of 14 residues. The germline V and J ends were trimmed by 5 bases and 10 bases, with 21 bases remaining between them. The germline V gene has CDR1 DFQATT and CDR2 SNEGSKA (reference sequence). The CDR3 reads CSAPGSRNLMEQFF. The CDR3 region has the DNA TGCAGTGCTCCCGGGAGTCGAAATTTAATGGAGCAGTTCTTC.

This clonotype was counted only a few times. The CDR3 spells CASSGLQETQYF. The CDR3 region has the DNA TGTGCCAGCAGCGGACTCCAAGAGACCCAGTACTTC. The rearrangement links TRBV7-9 to TRBJ2-5, with D perhaps TRBD2 (5 bases). Between the trimmed V and J ends, which lost 5 bases and 1 base, there was a span of 5 bases. The CDR3 has 12 residues. From germline, CDR1 is SEHNR and CDR2 FQNEAQ (reference sequence).

The rearrangement joins TRBV28 to TRBJ2-7; 8 positions match TRBD2. Trimming at V came to 3 bases and at J to 0 bases, leaving 4 bases not matched to a gene. The germline gives CDR1 MDHEN, CDR2 SYDVKM. The CDR3 extends over 15 amino acids. The chain's CDR3 is CASSFLREVSYEQYF. CDR3 coding DNA: TGTGCCAGCAGTTTCTTGCGGGAGGTCTCCTACGAGCAGTACTTC. The full variable domain, completed using reference TRBV28 and TRBJ2-7, is DVKVTQSSRYLVKRTGEKVFLECVQDMDHENMFWYRQDPGLGLRLIYFSYDVKMKEKGDIPEGYSVSREKKERFSLILESASTNQTSMYLCASSFLREVSYEQYFGPGTRLTVT.

On this clonotype: At one boundary the junction diverges from the germline segment, which might be a read error. The chain is built from TRBV10-3 and TRBJ2-2; 8 positions agree with TRBD2. The length of the CDR3 is 17 residues. The germline gives CDR1 ENHRY, CDR2 SYGVKD. CDR3: CAISESERELNTGELFF. The DNA for the CDR3 is TGTGCCATCAGTGAGTCTGAGCGGGAGTTGAACACTGGGGAGCTGTTTTTT.

Many counts were recorded for this clonotype. The rearrangement uses TRBV9 and TRBJ1-6, with 7 bases matching TRBD1. The length of the CDR3 is 14 residues. Germline trimming cut 4 bases from V and 10 bases from J; bases unmatched to any gene: 8. CDR1 and CDR2 from the germline V gene are SGDLS and YYNGEE. The chain's CDR3 is CASSPGQRRSPLHF. CDR3 coding DNA: TGTGCCAGCAGCCCGGGACAGCGAAGATCACCCCTCCACTTT.

This clonotype was seen a handful of times. The rearrangement links TRBV18 to TRBJ2-7; D is perhaps TRBD1 or TRBD2 (5 bases each). Germline assignment: CDR1 KGHSH and CDR2 LQKENI. The CDR3 length is 14 residues. V was pared by 3 bases and J by 4 bases, with 13 bases between. The CDR3 sequence: CASSPRGEGYEQYF. As DNA, the CDR3 is TGTGCCAGCTCACCGAGGGGAGAAGGTTACGAGCAGTACTTC.

The chain has TRBV3-1 and TRBJ1-2; D perhaps matches TRBD1 (6 bases). Germline CDR1 is LGHDT and CDR2 is YNNKEL (reference sequence). This CDR3 spans 15 amino acids. V lost 4 bases, J lost 4 bases, and 16 bases lay in between. CDR3 in amino acids: CASSPGGGLVYGYTF. CDR3 sequence (DNA): TGTGCCAGCAGCCCGGGGGGGGGGCTCGTCTATGGCTACACCTTC.

This clonotype was observed at least ten times. V and J are TRBV4-2 and TRBJ1-1, with D hard to call. Trimming cost V 0 bases and J 3 bases, with 8 bases left between them. CDR1 and CDR2 (germline): LGHNA, YNFKEQ. This CDR3 region has 14 residues. CDR3 bases: TGTGCCAGCAGCCAAGATAGCGGATACACTGAAGCTTTCTTT. Amino acid sequence: CASSQDSGYTEAFF.

This clonotype was seen only a few times. The rearrangement uses TRBV12-3 or TRBV12-4 and TRBJ2-7, with a possible D match to TRBD1 (6 bases). This CDR3 comprises 15 residues. Trimming pared 1 base from V and 1 base from J, leaving 11 bases between. Here the CDR3 reads CASSLGDTSSYEQYF. The DNA for the CDR3 is TGTGCCAGCAGTTTAGGGGACACTTCGTCCTACGAGCAGTACTTC.

The J gene is TRBJ2-2, the V gene TRBV11-2; TRBD1 is a possible D gene (6 bases). The CDR3 runs 15 residues. With 5 bases removed from V and 4 bases from J, the gap between germline ends came to 14 bases. Germline V gene sequence: CDR1 SGHAT, CDR2 FQNNGV. CDR3 region: CASSLHSGATGELFF. The CDR3 coding sequence is TGTGCCAGCAGCCTCCATTCAGGGGCCACCGGGGAGCTGTTTTTT.

The V and J genes are TRBV10-2 and TRBJ2-7; no definite D call. V was pared by 2 bases and J by 12 bases, with 11 bases between. The length of the CDR3 is 11 residues. Germline V gives CDR1 WSHSY, CDR2 SAAADI. The CDR3 DNA reads as TGCGCCAGCAGTGAGGGTGCCGTGGGGTACTTC. This translates into CASSEGAVGYF.

J is TRBJ2-1 and V is TRBV27, with a possible D match to TRBD2 (7 bases). CDR1 is MNHEY, CDR2 SMNVEV, per germline (reference sequence). The V end was cut by 3 bases, the J end by 6 bases, with 15 bases between. This CDR3 has 15 amino acids. CDR3 in amino acids: CASSFHRGGGNEQFF. CDR3 nucleotides: TGTGCCAGCAGTTTCCACCGAGGGGGGGGCAATGAGCAGTTCTTC.

The CDR3 here is CASLGPGTGELFF. In DNA form, the CDR3 reads TGTGCCAGCCTGGGGCCTGGCACCGGGGAGCTGTTTTTT. V is TRBV6-6 and J is TRBJ2-2, with D possibly being TRBD1 (5 bases). The germline V gene encodes CDR1 MNHNY and CDR2 SVGAGI (reference sequence). The V end lost 8 bases, the J end lost 4 bases, and 11 bases lay between the germline ends. CDR3 length equals 13 residues.

This clonotype has more than one count but fewer than ten. This chain joins TRBV6-5 and TRBJ1-2, with 7 positions matching TRBD1. The germline V gene has CDR1 MNHEY and CDR2 SVGAGI. J was trimmed by 5 bases and V by 2 bases; bases with no gene match: 5. The CDR3 has 14 residues. The chain's CDR3 is CASSYRTGAYGYTF. The DNA for the CDR3 is TGTGCCAGCAGTTACCGTACAGGGGCATATGGCTACACCTTC.

J is TRBJ2-2 and V is TRBV15; a weak D match, TRBD1 (6 bases). Trimming shortened V by 0 bases and J by 7 bases, and 18 bases separated the two germline ends. The V gene's germline CDR1 is LNHNV and CDR2 YYDKDF (reference sequence). The CDR3 totals 17 residues. The CDR3 loop reads CATSRDVRTGSGGELFF. CDR3 DNA: TGTGCCACCAGCAGAGATGTCCGTACAGGGAGCGGCGGGGAGCTGTTTTTT.

This clonotype was found many times. The V call is TRBV28, the J call TRBJ2-5; D is perhaps TRBD2 (6 bases). Per germline, CDR1 MDHEN and CDR2 SYDVKM. The V and J ends lost 4 bases and 2 bases respectively, with 20 bases between them. The CDR3 is made up of 17 amino acids. This CDR3 reads CASSSPGEGTLQETQYF. The CDR3 nucleotides read TGTGCCAGCAGTTCCCCGGGAGAGGGTACCCTTCAAGAGACCCAGTACTTC.

The chain is built from TRBV10-3 and TRBJ2-7, with 11 bases aligning to TRBD2. The V gene's germline CDR1 is ENHRY and CDR2 SYGVKD. The CDR3 has 16 amino acids. V lost 4 bases, J lost 0 bases, and 5 bases stayed unmatched. The CDR3 bases are TGTGCCATCAGTGTTTTCGGGACTAGCGGCTCCTACGAGCAGTACTTC. Translation gives CAISVFGTSGSYEQYF.

This clonotype occurred a few times. The DNA is omitted, as the CDR3 cannot be located on it reliably, and the CDR3 follows TCRdb's listing. The chain employs TRBV6-6 and TRBJ2-1. The CDR3 has 13 amino acids, counting both end residues. From germline, CDR1 is MNHNY and CDR2 SVGAGI (reference sequence). Here the CDR3 reads CASTFGAYNEQFF.

The chain combines TRBV10-3 with TRBJ2-1; D possibly corresponds to TRBD2 (5 bases). Trimming took 0 bases from V and 7 from J, leaving 13 bases between them. The germline CDR1 and CDR2 sequences are ENHRY and SYGVKD. The CDR3 is 15 amino acids. In DNA, the CDR3 is TGTGCCATCAGTGAGTCCGGTAGCGCTCGTAATGAGCAGTTCTTC. It yields the protein CAISESGSARNEQFF.